A selection of T cell receptor beta chains follows, all from one sample in a study of T cells in Graves' hyperthyroidism and ophthalmopathy. TCRdb reprocessed the multiplex PCR reads via MiXCR and lists one record per CDR3 protein. Of almost 600,000 distinct CDR3 sequences listed, roughly 46% are singletons. The specimen sequenced was peripheral blood or thyroid tissue (not recorded which). Source of these receptors: a woman in her late teens or twenties with Graves' hyperthyroidism. Each CDR3 is given with its conserved first and last residue. The order of the fields is J gene, clone size, V gene, D gene, CDR3 length, CDR3 DNA, CDR3 protein. A D gene is named only where the DNA matches it firmly. Expanded clones get a size class; other rows say once, few or many, or leave the size out.

TRBJ2-7	NA	TRBV7-9	TRBD1	14	TGTGCCAGCAGGCAGGACAGGGAGTCAAACGAGCAGTACTTC	CASRQDRESNEQYF
TRBJ2-1	NA	TRBV7-9	NA	13	TGTGCCACCCCCGCTGAGAATTACAATGAGCAGTTCTTC	CATPAENYNEQFF
TRBJ1-1	few	TRBV5-1	NA	14	TGCGCCAGCAGCTTCCGGGCGGATAGCACTGAAGCTTTCTTT	CASSFRADSTEAFF
TRBJ1-2	many	TRBV19	NA	13	TGTGCCAGTAGTATACTAGTATCCTATGGCTACACCTTC	CASSILVSYGYTF
TRBJ2-7	many	TRBV25-1	NA	11	TGTGCCAGCAGTGAACTAGGTGAGCAGTACTTC	CASSELGEQYF
TRBJ2-5	few	TRBV6-1	TRBD2	14	TGTGCCAGCAGCCGCAGCGGGAGGCAAGAGACCCAGTACTTC	CASSRSGRQETQYF
TRBJ2-7	once	TRBV7-3	NA	14	TGCGCCAGCGGATGGACAGGGAGGGCCCACGAGCAGTACTTC	CASGWTGRAHEQYF
TRBJ2-3	many	TRBV20-1	TRBD2	17	TGCAGTGCTAGGGGTATGTCTAGCGGGAGAACGACAGATACGCAGTATTTT	CSARGMSSGRTTDTQYF
TRBJ1-3	NA	TRBV29-1	TRBD1	13	TGCAGCGTTGGACAGGGGGCTGGGAACACCATATATTTT	CSVGQGAGNTIYF
TRBJ2-1	NA	TRBV6-4	NA	14	TGTGCCAGTAGCAGGGTGTTTGAAGACAATGAGCAGTTCTTC	CASSRVFEDNEQFF
TRBJ2-7	NA	TRBV10-3	TRBD1	13	TGTGCCATCAAGGGGACAGGGGGCTACGAGCAGTACTTC	CAIKGTGGYEQYF
TRBJ2-3	NA	TRBV29-1	NA	14	TGCAGCGTTGAAGATCCTGGGGGCACAGATACGCAGTATTTT	CSVEDPGGTDTQYF
TRBJ2-7	few	TRBV18	NA	16	TGTGCCAGCTCACCAGGGGCGACCCGAAACAAGGGCGAGCAGTACTTC	CASSPGATRNKGEQYF
TRBJ2-2	once	TRBV20-1	TRBD1	17	TGCAGTGCTAGAGCCCCCGTGGGACAGGGGAACACCGGGGAGCTGTTTTTT	CSARAPVGQGNTGELFF
TRBJ1-1	NA	TRBV27	TRBD1	15	TGTGCCAGCAGTTCGTGGGACAGGCTTAACACTGAAGCTTTCTTT	CASSSWDRLNTEAFF
TRBJ1-5	NA	TRBV2	NA	14	TGTGCCAGCCTACCAACAGCGGGCACTCAGCCCCAGCATTTT	CASLPTAGTQPQHF
TRBJ1-5	many	TRBV20-1	NA	12	TGCAGTGCTACACAGGGAAATCAGCCCCAGCATTTT	CSATQGNQPQHF
TRBJ2-5	few	TRBV29-1	NA	12	TGCAGCGTGAGTGGGCTAGCGGAGACCCAGTACTTC	CSVSGLAETQYF
TRBJ1-2	NA	TRBV9	TRBD1	13	TGTGCCAGCAGCGCCAGACAGGGCTATGGCTACACCTTC	CASSARQGYGYTF
TRBJ1-6	NA	TRBV20-1	NA	14	TGCAGTGCTAGAGACCAGGGAGGGAATTCACCCCTCCACTTT	CSARDQGGNSPLHF
TRBJ2-1	NA	TRBV7-8	TRBD2	16	TGTGCCAGCAGCCCGGGGACTAGCGGACGCAACGATGAGCAGTTCTTC	CASSPGTSGRNDEQFF
TRBJ2-7	NA	TRBV20-1	TRBD2	11	TGCAGTGCTAGGGGGGGGACTGAGGGGTACTTC	CSARGGTEGYF
TRBJ2-5	few	TRBV7-8	TRBD1	14	TGTGCCAGCAGCTCGACAGGGCCCCAAGAGACCCAGTACTTC	CASSSTGPQETQYF
TRBJ1-2	NA	TRBV29-1	NA	12	TGCAGCGTTAGGGCAGGGATTGATGGCTACACCTTC	CSVRAGIDGYTF
TRBJ2-6	NA	TRBV6-6	NA	16	TGTGCCAGCAGTTATGGATCGGGGGCCGGGGCCAACGTCCTGACTTTC	CASSYGSGAGANVLTF
TRBJ1-1	many	TRBV12-3/TRBV12-4	NA	13	TGTGCCAGCAGCTTAAGAAGGAACACTGAAGCTTTCTTT	CASSLRRNTEAFF
TRBJ1-6	many	TRBV5-5	NA	15	TGTGCCAGCAGCTTGTTTTCTCAGGGTAATTCACCCCTCCACTTT	CASSLFSQGNSPLHF
TRBJ2-7	many	TRBV4-2	NA	15	TGTGCCAGCAGCCAAGATCAGGGAGCTCCCTACGAGCAGTACTTC	CASSQDQGAPYEQYF
TRBJ2-7	NA	TRBV25-1	NA	10	TGTGCCACCGAAGGGGGCGAGCAGTACTTC	CATEGGEQYF
TRBJ2-2	NA	TRBV10-3	NA	17	TGTGCCAGCAGTCCCGGGGTTGTTAGTGCGAACACCGGGGAGCTGTTTTTT	CASSPGVVSANTGELFF
TRBJ1-5	NA	TRBV2	TRBD1	15	TGTGCCAGCAGTTTACGACAGGGGGCGAGGCAGCCCCAGCATTTT	CASSLRQGARQPQHF
TRBJ1-5	NA	TRBV7-8	TRBD1	17	TGTGCCAGCAGCAGAAGCAGGGTGGACAGGGGGAATGGAGCCCAGCATTTT	CASSRSRVDRGNGAQHF
TRBJ2-5	many	TRBV7-8	NA	14	TGTGCCAGCAGCTTATACGCGGGGCAAGAGACCCAGTACTTC	CASSLYAGQETQYF
TRBJ1-5	NA	TRBV2	NA	13	TGTGCCAGCAGGACTAGCGGGAGGGCAGGTGAGCATTTT	CASRTSGRAGEHF
TRBJ1-5	few	TRBV9	NA	14	TGTGCCAGCAGCGCCCGAGGGGGCAATCAGCCCCAGCATTTT	CASSARGGNQPQHF
TRBJ1-5	NA	TRBV18	NA	13	TGTGCCAGCTCAACGACCAGGGGTCAGCCCCAGCATTTT	CASSTTRGQPQHF
TRBJ1-1	few	TRBV2	NA	14	TGTGCCAGCACCAGACCCGGGGGCGAGACTGAAGCTTTCTTT	CASTRPGGETEAFF
TRBJ2-2	many	TRBV25-1	TRBD2	17	TGTGCCAGCAGTCCCTTTCGCGGGAGCGGGGACACCGGGGAGCTGTTTTTT	CASSPFRGSGDTGELFF
TRBJ1-1	many	TRBV12-3/TRBV12-4	NA	14	TGTGCCAGCACTCGATTGACAGGTAGCACTGAAGCTTTCTTT	CASTRLTGSTEAFF
TRBJ2-5	NA	TRBV29-1	NA	13	TGCAGCCTCACTTGGGGGAGTAAAGAGACCCAGTACTTC	CSLTWGSKETQYF
TRBJ1-4	many	TRBV7-9	NA	14	TGTGCCAGCAGCCTGGGAAGAGATAATGAAAAACTGTTTTTT	CASSLGRDNEKLFF
TRBJ2-7	NA	TRBV29-1	NA	13	TGCAGCGGCTGGGGCGGGGAGTTCAATGAGCAGTACTTC	CSGWGGEFNEQYF
TRBJ1-6	many	TRBV7-9	TRBD1	15	TGTGCCAGCAGCGATGCCGGGACAGGGCTGGCGCCCCTCCACTTT	CASSDAGTGLAPLHF
TRBJ2-1	few	TRBV24-1	NA	15	TGTGCCACCAGCCGTCGACAGTCCCCTCACAATGAGCAGTTCTTC	CATSRRQSPHNEQFF
TRBJ1-2	many	TRBV12-3/TRBV12-4	NA	16	TGTGCCAGCAGTTTAGCCCCGGGACAAGCTAACTATGGCTACACCTTC	CASSLAPGQANYGYTF
TRBJ1-5	few	TRBV29-1	TRBD1	14	TGCAGCGCTAGACAGGGGGGCGGCAATCAGCCCCAGCATTTT	CSARQGGGNQPQHF
TRBJ1-4	many	TRBV9	NA	13	TGTGCCAGCAGCGTAGGGATAGGGGAAAAACTGTTTTTT	CASSVGIGEKLFF
TRBJ2-5	NA	TRBV19	TRBD2	16	TGTGCCACCAGGCGAACTAGCGGGAGTGGAGGGGAGACCCAGTACTTC	CATRRTSGSGGETQYF
TRBJ1-2	NA	TRBV15	NA	12	TGTGCCACCAGCAAAGGGGCCTATGGCTACACCTTC	CATSKGAYGYTF
TRBJ2-7	many	TRBV12-3/TRBV12-4	NA	16	TGTGCCAGCAGTTTAGCGCAGGGGACGCTAACCTACGAGCAGTACTTC	CASSLAQGTLTYEQYF
TRBJ1-5	NA	TRBV5-1	NA	14	TGCGCCAGCAGCTTGACCGGGCCGCATCAGCCCCAGCATTTT	CASSLTGPHQPQHF
TRBJ2-1	NA	TRBV7-8	NA	14	TGTGCCAGCAGCCCCTCGGCGGGTACCAATGAGCAGTTCTTC	CASSPSAGTNEQFF
TRBJ2-7	many	TRBV12-3/TRBV12-4	NA	13	TGTGCCACCCGACGGTCTAACATCCACGAGCAGTACTTC	CATRRSNIHEQYF
TRBJ2-5	NA	TRBV20-1	TRBD2	15	TGCAGTGCTAGAGCCGAAAGGACTAGGAGCGAGACCCAGTACTTC	CSARAERTRSETQYF
TRBJ1-5	many	TRBV2	NA	14	TGTGCCAGCAGTGATCTATATAGCAATCAGCCCCAGCATTTT	CASSDLYSNQPQHF